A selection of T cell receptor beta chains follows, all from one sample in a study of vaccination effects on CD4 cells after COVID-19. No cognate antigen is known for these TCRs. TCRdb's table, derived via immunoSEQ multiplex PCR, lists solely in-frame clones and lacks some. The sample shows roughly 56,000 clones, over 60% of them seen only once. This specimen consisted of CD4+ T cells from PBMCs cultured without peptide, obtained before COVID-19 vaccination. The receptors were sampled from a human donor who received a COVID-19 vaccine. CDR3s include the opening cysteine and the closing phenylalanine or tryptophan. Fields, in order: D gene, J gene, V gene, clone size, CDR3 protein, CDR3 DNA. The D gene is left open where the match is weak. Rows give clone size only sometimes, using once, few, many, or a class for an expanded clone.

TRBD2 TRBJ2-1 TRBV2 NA CASRGTSSYNEQFF TGTGCCAGCAGGGGGACTAGCTCCTACAATGAGCAGTTCTTC
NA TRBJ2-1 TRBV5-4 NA CASSKPGSGGNEQFF TGTGCCAGCAGTAAACCCGGGTCCGGGGGCAATGAGCAGTTCTTC
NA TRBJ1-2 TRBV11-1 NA CASSLTDRYGYTF TGTGCCAGCAGCTTAACGGACCGCTATGGCTACACCTTC
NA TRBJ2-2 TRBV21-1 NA CASSRDLGEPNTGELFF TGTGCCAGCAGCAGAGACCTCGGAGAACCGAACACCGGGGAGCTGTTTTTT
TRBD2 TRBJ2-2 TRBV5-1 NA CASSLAGGAGELFF TGCGCCAGCAGCTTGGCCGGGGGGGCCGGGGAGCTGTTTTTT
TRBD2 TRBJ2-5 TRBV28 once CASSPELAGRQETQYF TGTGCCAGCAGCCCGGAGCTAGCGGGGCGCCAAGAGACCCAGTACTTC
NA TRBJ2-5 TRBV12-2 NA CASRLGPRLAGVLQETQYF TGTGCAAGTCGCTTAGGCCCTAGACTAGCGGGGGTGCTCCAAGAGACCCAGTACTTC
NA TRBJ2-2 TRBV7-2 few CASSLRGELFF TGTGCCAGCAGCTTGAGGGGGGAGCTGTTTTTT
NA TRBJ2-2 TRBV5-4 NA CASSLQANTGELFF TGTGCCAGCAGCCTACAAGCGAACACCGGGGAGCTGTTTTTT
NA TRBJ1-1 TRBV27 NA CASSLAGSTEAFF TGTGCCAGCAGTTTAGCAGGGAGCACTGAAGCTTTCTTT
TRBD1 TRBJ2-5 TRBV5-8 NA CASNRDRGETQYF TGTGCCAGCAACAGGGACAGGGGGGAGACCCAGTACTTC
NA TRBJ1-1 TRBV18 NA CASSPPRKGRTEAFF TGTGCCAGCTCACCACCGAGAAAGGGGAGGACTGAAGCTTTCTTT
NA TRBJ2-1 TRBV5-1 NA CASRNSDEQFF TGCGCCAGCAGGAATAGCGATGAGCAGTTCTTC
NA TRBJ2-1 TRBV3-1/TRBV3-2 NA CASSQRRGGEFGEQFF TGTGCCAGCAGCCAAAGAAGGGGGGGAGAGTTCGGTGAGCAGTTCTTC
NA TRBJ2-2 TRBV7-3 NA CASSSTTGELFF TGTGCCAGCAGCTCTACCACCGGGGAGCTGTTTTTT
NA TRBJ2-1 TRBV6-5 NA CASSYQGRGNEQFF TGTGCCAGCAGTTACCAGGGCCGGGGGAACGAGCAGTTCTTC
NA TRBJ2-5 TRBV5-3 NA CARSLPQGGRETQYF TGTGCCAGAAGCTTGCCGCAGGGTGGGAGGGAGACCCAGTACTTC
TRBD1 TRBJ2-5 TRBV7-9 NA CASSLRFGQGAPQETQYF TGTGCCAGCAGCCTAAGATTCGGACAGGGGGCCCCCCAAGAGACCCAGTACTTC
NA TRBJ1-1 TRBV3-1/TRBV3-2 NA CASSTRQANTEAFF TGTGCCAGCAGCACCCGACAAGCGAACACTGAAGCTTTCTTT
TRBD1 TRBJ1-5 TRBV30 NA CAWCRGLGQPQHF TGTGCCTGGTGCAGGGGGCTGGGTCAGCCCCAGCATTTT
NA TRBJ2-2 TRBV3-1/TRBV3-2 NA CASSFGRGELFF TGTGCCAGCAGCTTCGGGCGGGGGGAGCTGTTTTTT
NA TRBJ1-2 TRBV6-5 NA CASSLGQNYGYTF TGTGCCAGCAGCCTCGGGCAGAACTATGGCTACACCTTC
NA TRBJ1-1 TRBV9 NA CASSVVDRPSRSDTEAFF TGTGCCAGCAGCGTAGTCGACAGGCCGTCCCGGTCGGACACTGAAGCTTTCTTT
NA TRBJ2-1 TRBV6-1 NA CASSEGTGFYNEQFF TGTGCCAGCAGTGAAGGGACGGGGTTCTACAATGAGCAGTTCTTC
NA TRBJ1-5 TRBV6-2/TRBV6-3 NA CASSYRQVSGNQPQHF TGTGCCAGCAGTTACCGACAGGTCAGCGGCAATCAGCCCCAGCATTTT
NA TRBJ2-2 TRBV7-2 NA CASSLAIGSGELFF TGTGCCAGCAGCTTAGCGATCGGGTCGGGGGAGCTGTTTTTT
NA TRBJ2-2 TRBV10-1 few CASSGPSSNTGELFF TGCGCCAGCAGTGGCCCATCCTCGAACACCGGGGAGCTGTTTTTT
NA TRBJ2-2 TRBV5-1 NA CASSVDIPRIGELFF TGCGCCAGCAGCGTGGACATTCCTAGGATCGGGGAGCTGTTTTTT
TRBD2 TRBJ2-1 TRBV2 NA CASTGMRGGDEQFF TGTGCCAGCACCGGAATGCGGGGGGGCGATGAGCAGTTCTTC
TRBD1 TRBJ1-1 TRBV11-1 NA CASRQGTGRNTEAFF TGTGCCAGCAGACAAGGGACAGGAAGAAACACTGAAGCTTTCTTT
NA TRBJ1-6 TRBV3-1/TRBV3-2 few CASSQGASNSPLHF TGTGCCAGCAGCCAGGGGGCGAGCAATTCACCCCTCCACTTT
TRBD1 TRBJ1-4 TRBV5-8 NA CASSLRTGGVGEKLFF TGTGCCAGCAGCTTGAGGACAGGGGGCGTCGGCGAAAAACTGTTTTTT
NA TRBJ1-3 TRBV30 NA CAGDSAAGNTIYF TGTGCCGGAGACAGTGCTGCTGGAAACACCATATATTTT
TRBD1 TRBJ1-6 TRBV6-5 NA CASSYSTGGNNSPLHF TGTGCCAGCAGTTACTCGACAGGGGGGAATAATTCACCCCTCCACTTT
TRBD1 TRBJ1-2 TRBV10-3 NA CAISAGQGAGYGYTF TGTGCCATCAGTGCGGGACAGGGGGCAGGTTATGGCTACACCTTC
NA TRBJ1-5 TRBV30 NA CAWSGINRNQPQHF TGTGCCTGGAGTGGCATTAATCGCAATCAGCCCCAGCATTTT